Listed here are 23 T cell receptor beta chains from one sample, sequenced in a study of identifying expanded T cells in peripheral blood. Repertoires were generated with immunoSEQ multiplex PCR, while TCRdb's copy carries only in-frame clones and drops some. The table has about 52,000 clones, 70% to 85% seen once. Sequenced sample: blood. All receptors come from a person aged 18-70 years in good health.

The chain links TRBV5-1 to TRBJ1-1; D gene uncertain. The germline V gene encodes CDR1 SGHRS and CDR2 YFSETQ. The CDR3 runs to 15 residues. Trimming removed 3 bases at V and 5 bases at J, with 17 bases between. Here the CDR3 DNA reads TGCGCCAGCAGCTCCAGCCCGGGCCAACTAACTGAAGCTTTCTTT. Translation gives CASSSSPGQLTEAFF.

The chain recombines TRBV5-1 with TRBJ2-2; tentative D call: TRBD1 (6 bases). Trimming took off 4 bases at V and 0 bases at J, with 10 bases between the two ends. This CDR3 spans 15 amino acids. Germline assignment: CDR1 SGHRS and CDR2 YFSETQ. CDR3 in DNA: TGCGCCAGCAGCCAGGACAGCGCGAACACCGGGGAGCTGTTTTTT. It is translated as CASSQDSANTGELFF.

The chain has TRBV27 and TRBJ2-2; D ambiguous. Germline lookup yields CDR1 MNHEY and CDR2 SMNVEV (reference sequence). This CDR3 comprises 15 residues. V gave up 4 bases and J gave up 1 base, with 10 bases separating them. CDR3 sequence (DNA): TGTGCCAGCAGTTGGAGTAGCAGGAACACCGGGGAGCTGTTTTTT. It is translated as CASSWSSRNTGELFF.

The rearrangement joins TRBV5-4 to TRBJ2-3, with D perhaps TRBD2 (6 bases). Trimming removed 2 bases from V and 4 bases from J, with 17 bases in between. Germline CDR1 is SGHNT and CDR2 is YYREEE (reference sequence). The CDR3 sequence is 16 residues long. The CDR3 sequence: CASSFPRGIGPDTQYF. The CDR3 DNA follows: TGTGCCAGCAGCTTCCCGCGCGGGATTGGGCCAGATACGCAGTATTTT.

The chain combines TRBV6-1 with TRBJ1-5, with 9 nucleotides matching TRBD1. The CDR3 runs 14 residues. The germline CDR1 and CDR2 sequences are MNHNS and SASEGT. V lost 6 bases to trimming and J lost 4 bases; unmatched junction nucleotides: 4. This chain's CDR3 is CASSTGGNNQPQHF. The CDR3 nucleotides are TGTGCCAGCAGCACAGGGGGCAATAATCAGCCCCAGCATTTT.

The rearrangement uses TRBV7-8 and TRBJ2-3; D remains ambiguous. Trimming cost V 0 bases and J 6 bases, with 13 bases left between them. Germline values: CDR1 SGHVS, CDR2 FQNEAQ. The length of the CDR3 is 15 residues. For the CDR3, the DNA is TGTGCCAGCAGCTTAGCCCCCGCCCGTGCGGATACGCAGTATTTT. Its protein is CASSLAPARADTQYF.

In DNA, the CDR3 is TGTGCCAGCAGCCTTACACGGAACACTGAAGCTTTCTTT. Translating gives CASSLTRNTEAFF. The rearrangement uses TRBV4-2 and TRBJ1-1; D is uncertain. This CDR3 has 13 amino acids. The germline V gene encodes CDR1 LGHNA and CDR2 YNFKEQ. Trimming stripped 4 bases from V and 1 base from J, with 7 bases between.

This chain joins TRBV6-1 and TRBJ1-1; weak D call: TRBD1 (6 bases). CDR1 is MNHNS, CDR2 SASEGT, per germline. V was cut by 3 bases and J by 0 bases, with 17 bases left in between. The CDR3 is 17 residues long. The CDR3 DNA is TGTGCCAGCAGTGAGACAGGAGGGGGGCCCTTGAACACTGAAGCTTTCTTT. This gives the protein CASSETGGGPLNTEAFF.

This clone was counted a few times. This chain links TRBV27 with TRBJ1-5, with 8 nucleotides matching TRBD1. CDR1 and CDR2 from the germline V gene are MNHEY and SMNVEV (reference sequence). The CDR3 covers 15 residues. V lost 6 bases to trimming and J lost 2 bases; unmatched junction nucleotides: 6. The CDR3: CASRPPGGRNQPQHF. CDR3 bases: TGTGCCAGCAGACCCCCAGGGGGCCGCAATCAGCCCCAGCATTTT.

This chain connects TRBV14 to TRBJ1-1, with TRBD1 as a possible D gene (5 bases). V gave up 0 bases and J gave up 0 bases, with 11 bases separating them. The CDR3 runs 16 residues. From germline, CDR1 is SGHDN and CDR2 FVKESK. CDR3 region: CASSQEGTDMNTEAFF. CDR3 DNA sequence: TGTGCCAGCAGCCAAGAGGGGACGGACATGAACACTGAAGCTTTCTTT.

The V gene is TRBV21-1, the J gene TRBJ1-1. TRBV21-1 is annotated as a pseudogene. The CDR3 covers 15 residues. The CDR3, as DNA: TGTGCCAGCAGCAATCGGGACGGATTGAACACTGAAGCTTTCTTT. This sequence encodes CASSNRDGLNTEAFF.

This chain links TRBV7-2 with TRBJ1-1, with 7 bases lining up with TRBD1. CDR1 is SGHTA, CDR2 FQGNSA, per germline. V shed 5 bases, J shed 11 bases, and the junction held 14 bases outside the gene matches. The CDR3 is 14 amino acids. The CDR3 bases are TGTGCCAGCAGCCCGCGGACAGGAAGGATGATGGCTTTCTTT. This gives the protein CASSPRTGRMMAFF.

The chain is built from TRBV2 and TRBJ2-2, with D maybe TRBD2 (5 bases). Per germline, CDR1 SNHLY and CDR2 FYNNEI. The CDR3 loop spans 13 amino acids. V was trimmed by 8 bases and J by 6 bases, leaving 13 bases between them. The CDR3 loop reads CASGLNGAGELFF. The CDR3 DNA reads as TGTGCCAGCGGTCTTAACGGGGCCGGGGAGCTGTTTTTT.

The chain employs TRBV5-4 and TRBJ2-1; D might be TRBD1 or TRBD2, each matching 5 bases. V lost 4 bases, J lost 2 bases, and 13 bases lay in between. Germline V gene lookup returns CDR1 SGHNT and CDR2 YYREEE (reference sequence). The CDR3 is 15 amino acids. The CDR3 coding sequence is TGTGCCAGCAGCGTGCAGGGTAGCGCCTACAATGAGCAGTTCTTC. Translating gives CASSVQGSAYNEQFF. The full variable domain, its missing parts supplied by reference TRBV5-4 and TRBJ2-1, is ETGVTQSPTHLIKTRGQQVTLRCSSQSGHNTVSWYQQALGQGPQFIFQYYREEENGRGNFPPRFSGLQFPNYSSELNVNALELDDSALYLCASSVQGSAYNEQFFGPGTRLTVL.

The chain uses TRBV12-5 and TRBJ1-2, with D perhaps TRBD1 (6 bases). V lost 5 bases to trimming and J lost 3 bases, with 10 bases between them. The germline CDR1 and CDR2 sequences are LGHNT and FRNRAP. The CDR3 sequence is 13 residues long. The CDR3 here is CASGTGQYYGYTF. CDR3 sequence (DNA): TGTGCTAGTGGTACCGGACAGTACTATGGCTACACCTTC.

The V gene is TRBV2, the J gene TRBJ2-1; 7 bases align to TRBD2. Germline V gives CDR1 SNHLY, CDR2 FYNNEI. V lost 3 bases and J lost 14; bases outside the gene matches: 16. The CDR3 covers 15 residues. CDR3 residues: CASSDVGGSNAGEFF. CDR3 nucleotide sequence: TGTGCCAGCAGTGATGTTGGCGGGAGCAATGCTGGGGAGTTCTTC.

This CDR3 is CASSISEETHNEQFF. CDR3 DNA sequence: TGTGCCAGCAGCATTAGCGAAGAGACCCACAATGAGCAGTTCTTC. The chain employs TRBV7-9 and TRBJ2-1; D perhaps matches TRBD2 (5 bases). The germline V gene encodes CDR1 SEHNR and CDR2 FQNEAQ (reference sequence). The V end was cut by 5 bases, the J end by 5 bases, with 16 bases between. The CDR3 is made up of 15 amino acids. Full variable domain (outside the CDR3, taken from reference TRBV7-9 and TRBJ2-1): DTGVSQNPRHKITKRGQNVTFRCDPISEHNRLYWYRQTLGQGPEFLTYFQNEAQLEKSRLLSDRFSAERPKGSFSTLEIQRTEQGDSAMYLCASSISEETHNEQFFGPGTRLTVL.

The chain combines TRBV7-9 with TRBJ2-7; 16 nucleotides agree with TRBD2. Per the germline V gene, CDR1 is SEHNR and CDR2 is FQNEAQ (reference sequence). Trimming took 0 bases from V and 5 from J; bases not matched to a gene: 4. This CDR3 contains 17 residues. The CDR3, as DNA: TGTGCCAGCAGCTTAGCGGGGACTAGCGGGAGGGCCAACGAGCAGTACTTC. Its protein is CASSLAGTSGRANEQYF.

The chain combines TRBV7-9 with TRBJ2-1; D remains ambiguous. The CDR3 contains 15 residues. Trimming took 2 bases from V and 4 from J, leaving 12 bases between them. Germline-derived CDR1 and CDR2 are SEHNR and FQNEAQ (reference sequence). The DNA for the CDR3 is TGTGCCAGCAGCTTAAAAAACACAGCATACAATGAGCAGTTCTTC. Its translation: CASSLKNTAYNEQFF.

CDR3 nucleotide sequence: TGTGCCAGCAGTGAAGCGAATTGGGCGACAGAGACCGGGGAGCTGTTTTTT. It codes for CASSEANWATETGELFF. The V call is TRBV6-1, the J call TRBJ2-2; maybe TRBD1 (5 bases). Deletions cut 0 bases from V and 5 bases from J, with 16 bases between. This CDR3 contains 17 residues. Germline V gives CDR1 MNHNS, CDR2 SASEGT.

This chain joins TRBV11-2 and TRBJ1-5; TRBD1 matches at 7 bases. This CDR3 region has 15 residues. Germline values: CDR1 SGHAT, CDR2 FQNNGV. V lost 0 bases to trimming and J lost 1 base; unmatched junction nucleotides: 0. The chain's CDR3 is CASSLEQGSNQPQHF. The CDR3 region has the DNA TGTGCCAGCAGCTTAGAACAGGGGAGCAATCAGCCCCAGCATTTT.

The rearrangement joins TRBV5-4 to TRBJ2-7; TRBD2 agrees at 16 bases. The germline gives CDR1 SGHNT, CDR2 YYREEE (reference sequence). V lost 4 bases to trimming and J lost 3 bases; unmatched junction nucleotides: 4. This CDR3 has 16 amino acids. CDR3 region: CASSQGLAGGDYEQYF. The CDR3 DNA sequence: TGTGCCAGCAGCCAGGGACTAGCGGGAGGGGACTACGAGCAGTACTTC.

The CDR3 sequence is CAISAEPYEQYF. The CDR3 bases are TGTGCCATCAGTGCAGAGCCCTACGAGCAGTACTTC. J is TRBJ2-5 and V is TRBV10-3; D unresolved. TRBJ2-7 matches the DNA end more closely, so the J call is doubtful. Germline values: CDR1 ENHRY, CDR2 SYGVKD. The CDR3 length is 12 residues.